This TCR beta chain emerged from a study of T cell repertoires in cytomegalovirus infection. About the research overall: Public signatures in TCR beta pointed to CMV infection and matching HLA type.

TCRdb processed the reads anew with MiXCR; each CDR3 protein has one entry. The sample shows roughly 130,000 distinct CDR3 sequences, less than 9.5% of them seen only once. This clonotype came up many times. This clonotype originated in a human donor in good health (CMV status not recorded). Some clones in this sample may be carry-over from other donors' samples. The source material was PBMCs.

The CDR3 loop is CASSLDKFSPLHF. In DNA form, the CDR3 reads TGTGCCAGCAGCTTGGATAAGTTCTCACCCCTCCACTTT. The chain recombines TRBV5-4 with TRBJ1-6; no reliable D call. Between the trimmed V and J ends, which lost 0 bases and 10 bases, there was a span of 8 bases. This CDR3 comprises 13 residues. CDR1 is SGHNT, CDR2 YYREEE, per germline (reference sequence).